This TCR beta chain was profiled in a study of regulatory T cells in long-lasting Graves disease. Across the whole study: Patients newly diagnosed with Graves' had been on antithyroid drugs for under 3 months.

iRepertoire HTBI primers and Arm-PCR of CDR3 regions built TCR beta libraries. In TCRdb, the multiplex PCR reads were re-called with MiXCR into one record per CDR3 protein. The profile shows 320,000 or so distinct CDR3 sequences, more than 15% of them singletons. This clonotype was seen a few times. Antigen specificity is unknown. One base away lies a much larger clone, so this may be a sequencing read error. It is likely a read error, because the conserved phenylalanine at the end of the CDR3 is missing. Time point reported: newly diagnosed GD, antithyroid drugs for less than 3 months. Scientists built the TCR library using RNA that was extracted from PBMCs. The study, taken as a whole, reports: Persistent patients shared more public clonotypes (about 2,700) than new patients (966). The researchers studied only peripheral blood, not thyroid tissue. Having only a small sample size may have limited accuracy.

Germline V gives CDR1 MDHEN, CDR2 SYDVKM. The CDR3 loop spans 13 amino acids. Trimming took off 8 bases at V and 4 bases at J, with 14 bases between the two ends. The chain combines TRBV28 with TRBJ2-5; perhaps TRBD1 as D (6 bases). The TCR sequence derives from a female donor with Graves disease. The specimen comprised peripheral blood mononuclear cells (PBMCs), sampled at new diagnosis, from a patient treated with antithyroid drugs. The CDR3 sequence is CASREQGRETQYL. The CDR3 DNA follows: TGTGCCAGCCGAGAACAGGGACGAGAGACCCAGTACCTC.